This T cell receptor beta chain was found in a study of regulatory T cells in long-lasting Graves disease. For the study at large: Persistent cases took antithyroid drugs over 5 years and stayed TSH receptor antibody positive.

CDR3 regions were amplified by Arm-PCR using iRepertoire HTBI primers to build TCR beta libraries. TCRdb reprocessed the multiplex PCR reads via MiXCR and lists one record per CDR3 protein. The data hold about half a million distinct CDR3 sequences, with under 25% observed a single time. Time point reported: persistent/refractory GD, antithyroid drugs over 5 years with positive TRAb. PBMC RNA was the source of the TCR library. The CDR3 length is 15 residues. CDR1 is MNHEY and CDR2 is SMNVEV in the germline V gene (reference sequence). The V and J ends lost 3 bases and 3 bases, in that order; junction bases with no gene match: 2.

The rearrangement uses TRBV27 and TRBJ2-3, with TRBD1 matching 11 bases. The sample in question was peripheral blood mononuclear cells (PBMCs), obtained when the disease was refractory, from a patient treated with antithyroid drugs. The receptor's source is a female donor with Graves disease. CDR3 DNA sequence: TGTGCCAGCAGTTTCGGGACAGGGGGTACAGATACGCAGTATTTT. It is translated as CASSFGTGGTDTQYF.